There are many counts of the clone carrying this T cell receptor (beta chain). The target antigen is unknown. This CDR3 has 18 residues. Trimming removed 0 bases at V and 2 bases at J, with 20 bases between. Germline V gene lookup returns CDR1 LGHNA and CDR2 YSLEER. This sample's time point: sample taken at primary tumor resection. No cells were sorted before sequencing. The whole RNA sequenced was extracted from tumor, nontumor lung or frozen PBMC. This sample stems from a study of spatial heterogeneity in lung cancer. Turning to the study itself: Detected sequences consistently included more beta-chain ones than alpha-chain ones. Study outcomes and limitations: Follow-up blood showed ubiquitous expanded tumor TCRs less than blood at resection did.

Every cDNA TCR molecule received its own unique molecular identifier. MiXCR, run by TCRdb on the 5' RACE reads, gives a single entry per CDR3 protein. The table shows around 19,000 distinct CDR3 sequences, with roughly a fifth occurring only once. The receptor's source is a female donor with early-stage non-small cell lung cancer. The source material was PBMCs, sampled at surgery. This chain joins TRBV4-3 and TRBJ2-7; possibly TRBD1 or TRBD2 for D (5 bases each). The CDR3 nucleotides are TGCGCCAGCAGCCAAGATGTCCGGGGCCTAAGACTAACCTACGAGCAGTACTTC. The encoded protein is CASSQDVRGLRLTYEQYF.